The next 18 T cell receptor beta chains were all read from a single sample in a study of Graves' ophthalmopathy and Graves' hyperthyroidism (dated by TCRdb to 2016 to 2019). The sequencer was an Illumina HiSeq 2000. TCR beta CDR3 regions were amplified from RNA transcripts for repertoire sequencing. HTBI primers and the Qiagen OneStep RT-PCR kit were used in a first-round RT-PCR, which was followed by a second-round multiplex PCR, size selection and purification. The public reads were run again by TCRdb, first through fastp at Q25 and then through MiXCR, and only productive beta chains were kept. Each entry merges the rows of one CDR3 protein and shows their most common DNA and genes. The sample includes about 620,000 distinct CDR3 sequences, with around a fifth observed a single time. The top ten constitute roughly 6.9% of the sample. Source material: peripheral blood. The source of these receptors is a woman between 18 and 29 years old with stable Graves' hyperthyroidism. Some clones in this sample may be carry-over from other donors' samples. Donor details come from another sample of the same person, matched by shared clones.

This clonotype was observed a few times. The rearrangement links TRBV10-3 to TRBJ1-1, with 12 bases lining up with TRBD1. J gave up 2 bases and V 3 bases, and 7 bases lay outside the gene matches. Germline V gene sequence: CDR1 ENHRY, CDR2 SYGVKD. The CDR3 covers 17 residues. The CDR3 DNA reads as TGTGCCATCAGTGAATCCGGGACAGGGGGCCCCAACACTGAAGCTTTCTTT. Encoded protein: CAISESGTGGPNTEAFF.

The CDR3 is CASSLGGLLADEQYF. Here the CDR3 DNA reads TGTGCCAGCTCACTGGGAGGGCTGTTAGCGGACGAGCAGTACTTC. The chain couples TRBV18 to TRBJ2-7; 7 bases are shared with TRBD2. The V and J ends lost 4 bases and 5 bases, in that order; junction bases with no gene match: 11. CDR3 length: 15 residues. The germline V gene has CDR1 KGHSH and CDR2 LQKENI.

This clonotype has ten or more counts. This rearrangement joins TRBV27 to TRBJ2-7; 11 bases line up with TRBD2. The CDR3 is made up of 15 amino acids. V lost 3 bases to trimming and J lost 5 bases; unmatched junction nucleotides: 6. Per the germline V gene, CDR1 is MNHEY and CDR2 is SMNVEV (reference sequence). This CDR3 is CASSFISGRADEQYF. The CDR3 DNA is TGTGCCAGCAGTTTCATTAGCGGGAGGGCCGACGAGCAGTACTTC.

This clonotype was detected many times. The CDR3 loop is CASSLVNLTHALSGRIYEQYF. DNA for the CDR3: TGCGCCAGCAGCTTGGTAAACCTAACCCATGCCCTGAGCGGGAGAATTTACGAGCAGTACTTC. V gene TRBV5-1 combines with J gene TRBJ2-7; TRBD2 matches 8 bases. V shed 0 bases and J 4 bases; nucleotides not matched to a gene: 24. The germline gives CDR1 SGHRS, CDR2 YFSETQ. CDR3 length: 21 residues.

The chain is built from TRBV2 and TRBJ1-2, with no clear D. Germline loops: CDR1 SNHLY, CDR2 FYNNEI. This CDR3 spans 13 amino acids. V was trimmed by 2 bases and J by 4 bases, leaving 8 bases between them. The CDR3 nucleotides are TGTGCCAGCAGTGAACGTGGTTCCTATGGCTACACCTTC. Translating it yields CASSERGSYGYTF.

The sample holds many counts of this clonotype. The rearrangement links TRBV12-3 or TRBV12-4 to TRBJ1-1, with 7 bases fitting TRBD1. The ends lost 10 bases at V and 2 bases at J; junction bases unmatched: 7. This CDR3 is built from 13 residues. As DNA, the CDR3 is TGTGCCATCCAGGGACAGAGTAACACTGAAGCTTTCTTT. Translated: CAIQGQSNTEAFF.

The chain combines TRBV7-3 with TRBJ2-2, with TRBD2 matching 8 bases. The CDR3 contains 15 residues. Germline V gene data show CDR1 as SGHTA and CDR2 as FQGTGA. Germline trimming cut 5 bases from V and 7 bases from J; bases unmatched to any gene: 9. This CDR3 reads CASSTEEGLVGELFF. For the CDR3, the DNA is TGTGCCAGCAGCACCGAGGAGGGACTAGTCGGGGAGCTGTTTTTT. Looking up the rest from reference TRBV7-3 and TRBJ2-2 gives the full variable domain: GAGVSQTPSNKVTEKGKYVELRCDPISGHTALYWYRQSLGQGPEFLIYFQGTGAADDSGLPNDRFFAVRPEGSVSTLKIQRTERGDSAVYLCASSTEEGLVGELFFGEGSRLTVL.

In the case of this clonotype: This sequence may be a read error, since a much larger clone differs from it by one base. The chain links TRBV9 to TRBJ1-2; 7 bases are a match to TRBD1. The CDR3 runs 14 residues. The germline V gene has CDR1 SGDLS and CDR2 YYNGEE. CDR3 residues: CAISEGQFNYGYTF. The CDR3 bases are TGTGCCATCAGCGAGGGACAGTTTAACTATGGCTACACCTTC.

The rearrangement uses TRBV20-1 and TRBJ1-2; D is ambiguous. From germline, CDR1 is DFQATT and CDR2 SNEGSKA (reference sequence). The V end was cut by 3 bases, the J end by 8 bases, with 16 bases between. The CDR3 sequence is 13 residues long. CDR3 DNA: TGCAGTGCTAGGGACCGGGCCAGGAGGGGCTACACCTTC. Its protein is CSARDRARRGYTF.

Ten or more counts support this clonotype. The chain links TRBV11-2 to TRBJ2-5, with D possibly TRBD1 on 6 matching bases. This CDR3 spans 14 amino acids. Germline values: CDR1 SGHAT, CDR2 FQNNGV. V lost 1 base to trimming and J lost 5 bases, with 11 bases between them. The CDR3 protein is CASSLVAGEETQYF. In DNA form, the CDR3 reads TGTGCCAGCAGCTTAGTTGCAGGGGAGGAGACCCAGTACTTC.

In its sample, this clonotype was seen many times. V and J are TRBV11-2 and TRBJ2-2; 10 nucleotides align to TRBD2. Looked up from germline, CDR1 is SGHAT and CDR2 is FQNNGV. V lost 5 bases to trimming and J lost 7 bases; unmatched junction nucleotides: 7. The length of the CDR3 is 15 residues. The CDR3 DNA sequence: TGTGCCAGCAGCCCCAGGGGGACTAGCGTCGGGGAGCTGTTTTTT. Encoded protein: CASSPRGTSVGELFF.

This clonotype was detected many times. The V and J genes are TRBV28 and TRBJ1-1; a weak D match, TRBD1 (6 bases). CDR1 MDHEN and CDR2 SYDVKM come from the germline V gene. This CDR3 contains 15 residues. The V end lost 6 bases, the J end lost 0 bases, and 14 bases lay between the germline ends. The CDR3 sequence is CASREPGHLNTEAFF. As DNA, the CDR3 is TGTGCCAGCAGAGAACCGGGACACTTGAACACTGAAGCTTTCTTT.

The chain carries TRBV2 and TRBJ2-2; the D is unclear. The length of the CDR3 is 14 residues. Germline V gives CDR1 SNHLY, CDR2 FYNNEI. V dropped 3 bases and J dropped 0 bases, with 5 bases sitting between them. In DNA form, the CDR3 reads TGTGCCAGCAGTGAGCCGTCGAACACCGGGGAGCTGTTTTTT. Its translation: CASSEPSNTGELFF.

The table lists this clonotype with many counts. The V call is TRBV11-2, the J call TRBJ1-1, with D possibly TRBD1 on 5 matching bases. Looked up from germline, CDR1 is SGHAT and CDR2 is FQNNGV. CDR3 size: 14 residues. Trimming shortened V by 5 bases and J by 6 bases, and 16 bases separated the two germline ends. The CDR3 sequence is CASSPGTSRAEAFF. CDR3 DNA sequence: TGTGCCAGCAGCCCTGGGACGAGTAGGGCTGAAGCTTTCTTT.

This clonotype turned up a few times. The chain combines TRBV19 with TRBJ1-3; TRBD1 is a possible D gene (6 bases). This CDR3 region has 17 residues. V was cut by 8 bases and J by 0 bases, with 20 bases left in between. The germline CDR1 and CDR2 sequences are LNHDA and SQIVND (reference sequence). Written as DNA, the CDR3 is TGTGCCAGTCAATGGACAGACCTCAGGGCCTCTGGAAACACCATATATTTT. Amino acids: CASQWTDLRASGNTIYF.

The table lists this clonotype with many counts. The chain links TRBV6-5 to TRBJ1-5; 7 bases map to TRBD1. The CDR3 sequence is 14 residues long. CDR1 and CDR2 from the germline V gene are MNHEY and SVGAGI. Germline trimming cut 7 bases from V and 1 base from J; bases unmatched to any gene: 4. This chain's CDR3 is CASTEDRSNQPQHF. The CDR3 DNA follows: TGTGCCAGCACCGAGGACAGGAGCAATCAGCCCCAGCATTTT.

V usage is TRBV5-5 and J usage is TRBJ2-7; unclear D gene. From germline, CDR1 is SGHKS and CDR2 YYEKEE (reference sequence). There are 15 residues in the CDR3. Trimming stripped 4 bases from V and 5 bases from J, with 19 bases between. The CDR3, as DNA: TGTGCCAGCAGCCCCCGGGCCCTATCAGTGGACGAGCAGTACTTC. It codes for CASSPRALSVDEQYF.

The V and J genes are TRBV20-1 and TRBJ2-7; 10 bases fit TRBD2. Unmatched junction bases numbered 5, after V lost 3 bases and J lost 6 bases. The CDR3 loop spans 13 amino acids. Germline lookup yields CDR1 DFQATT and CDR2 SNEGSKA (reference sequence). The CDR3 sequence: CSASPSGRPEQYF. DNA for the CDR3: TGCAGTGCTAGTCCTAGCGGGAGACCCGAGCAGTACTTC.